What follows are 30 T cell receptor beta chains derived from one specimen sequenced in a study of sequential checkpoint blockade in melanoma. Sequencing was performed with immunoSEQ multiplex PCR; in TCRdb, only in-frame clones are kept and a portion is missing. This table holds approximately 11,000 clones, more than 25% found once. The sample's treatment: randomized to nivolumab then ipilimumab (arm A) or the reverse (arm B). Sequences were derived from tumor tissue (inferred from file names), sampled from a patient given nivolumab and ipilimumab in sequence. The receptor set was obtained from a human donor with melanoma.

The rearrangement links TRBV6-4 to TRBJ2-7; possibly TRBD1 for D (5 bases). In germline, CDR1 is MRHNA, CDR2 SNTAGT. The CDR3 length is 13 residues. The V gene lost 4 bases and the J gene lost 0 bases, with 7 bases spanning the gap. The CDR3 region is CASSVQGSYEQYF. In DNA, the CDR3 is TGTGCCAGCAGTGTCCAGGGCTCCTACGAGCAGTACTTC.

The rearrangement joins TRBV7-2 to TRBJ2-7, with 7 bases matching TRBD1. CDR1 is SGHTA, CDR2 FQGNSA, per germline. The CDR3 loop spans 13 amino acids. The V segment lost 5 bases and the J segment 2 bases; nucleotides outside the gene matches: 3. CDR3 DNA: TGTGCCAGCAGCGGGGGACAGCCCTACGAGCAGTACTTC. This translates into CASSGGQPYEQYF. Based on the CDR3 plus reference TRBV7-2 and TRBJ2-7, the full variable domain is GAGVSQSPSNKVTEKGKDVELRCDPISGHTALYWYRQSLGQGLEFLIYFQGNSAPDKSGLPSDRFSAERTGGSVSTLTIQRTQQEDSAVYLCASSGGQPYEQYFGPGTRLTVT.

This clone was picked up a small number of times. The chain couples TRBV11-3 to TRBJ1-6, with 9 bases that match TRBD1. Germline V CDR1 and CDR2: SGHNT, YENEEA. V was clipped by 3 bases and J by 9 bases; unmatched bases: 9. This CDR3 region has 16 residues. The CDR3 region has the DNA TGTGCCAGCAGCTTTACAGGGGGCGCCTCCGGTTCACCCCTCCACTTT. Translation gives CASSFTGGASGSPLHF.

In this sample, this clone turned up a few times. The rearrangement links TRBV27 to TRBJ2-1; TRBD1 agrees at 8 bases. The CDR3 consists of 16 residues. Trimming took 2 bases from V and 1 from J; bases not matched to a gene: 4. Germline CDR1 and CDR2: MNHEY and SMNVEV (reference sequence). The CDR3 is CASSLVGQVSYNEQFF. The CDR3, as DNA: TGTGCCAGCAGTTTAGTGGGACAGGTGTCCTACAATGAGCAGTTCTTC.

The CDR3 DNA sequence: TGTGCCAGCAGCCAGTGGCGGGGCGGAACTTTCCCTTGGGGCTACACCTTC. Amino acids: CASSQWRGGTFPWGYTF. V usage is TRBV14 and J usage is TRBJ1-2; D possibly corresponds to TRBD1 (5 bases). CDR1 and CDR2 (germline): SGHDN, FVKESK. Trimming took off 3 bases at V and 8 bases at J, with 25 bases between the two ends. The CDR3 contains 17 residues.

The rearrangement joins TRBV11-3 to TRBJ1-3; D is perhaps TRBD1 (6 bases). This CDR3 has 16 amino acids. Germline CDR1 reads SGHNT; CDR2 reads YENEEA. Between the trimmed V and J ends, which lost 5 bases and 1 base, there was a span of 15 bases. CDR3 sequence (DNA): TGTGCCAGCAGCCTACAGGGTTCTGGGTCTGGAAACACCATATATTTT. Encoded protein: CASSLQGSGSGNTIYF.

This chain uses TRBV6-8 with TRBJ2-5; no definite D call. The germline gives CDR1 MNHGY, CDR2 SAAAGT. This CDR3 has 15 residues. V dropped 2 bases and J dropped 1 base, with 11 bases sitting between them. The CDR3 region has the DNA TGTGCCAGCAGTTACCCCTCAGGCCTCCAAGAGACCCAGTACTTC. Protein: CASSYPSGLQETQYF.

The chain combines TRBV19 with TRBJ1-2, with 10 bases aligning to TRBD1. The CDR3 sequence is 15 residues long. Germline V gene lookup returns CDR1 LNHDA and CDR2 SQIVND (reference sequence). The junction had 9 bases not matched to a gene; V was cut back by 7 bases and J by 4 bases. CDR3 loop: CASTSTGTGAYGYTF. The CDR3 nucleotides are TGTGCCAGTACCTCCACCGGGACAGGGGCCTATGGCTACACCTTC.

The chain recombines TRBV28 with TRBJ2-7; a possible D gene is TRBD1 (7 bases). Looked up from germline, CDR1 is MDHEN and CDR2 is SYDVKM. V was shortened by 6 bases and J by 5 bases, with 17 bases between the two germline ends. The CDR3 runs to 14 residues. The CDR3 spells CASSSAGGRNEQYF. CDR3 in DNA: TGTGCCAGCAGCTCTGCAGGGGGGCGGAACGAGCAGTACTTC. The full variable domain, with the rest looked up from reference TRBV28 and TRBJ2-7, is DVKVTQSSRYLVKRTGEKVFLECVQDMDHENMFWYRQDPGLGLRLIYFSYDVKMKEKGDIPEGYSVSREKKERFSLILESASTNQTSMYLCASSSAGGRNEQYFGPGTRLTVT.

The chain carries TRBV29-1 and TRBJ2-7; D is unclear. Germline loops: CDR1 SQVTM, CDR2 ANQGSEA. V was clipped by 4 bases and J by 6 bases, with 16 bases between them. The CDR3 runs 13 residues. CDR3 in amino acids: CSVAERPSGEQYF. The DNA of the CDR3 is TGCAGCGTTGCAGAGCGCCCGTCGGGCGAGCAGTACTTC.

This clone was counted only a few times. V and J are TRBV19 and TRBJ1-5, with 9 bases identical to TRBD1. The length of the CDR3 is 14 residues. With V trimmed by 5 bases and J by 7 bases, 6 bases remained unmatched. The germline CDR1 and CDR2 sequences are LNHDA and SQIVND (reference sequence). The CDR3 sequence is CASSHRGRGQPQHF. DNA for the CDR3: TGTGCCAGTAGTCACAGGGGGCGCGGGCAGCCCCAGCATTTT.

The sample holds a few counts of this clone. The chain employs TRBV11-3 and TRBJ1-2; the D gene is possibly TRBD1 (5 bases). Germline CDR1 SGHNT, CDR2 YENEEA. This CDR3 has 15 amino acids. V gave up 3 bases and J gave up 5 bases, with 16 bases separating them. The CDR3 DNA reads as TGTGCCAGCAGCTTGGCGGCAGGGTCCATGTATGGCTACACCTTC. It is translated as CASSLAAGSMYGYTF.

CDR3 nucleotide sequence: TGTGCCAGCTCACCACGTAGGACGGAAGGGAACACCGGGGAGCTGTTTTTT. Its translation: CASSPRRTEGNTGELFF. The chain carries TRBV18 and TRBJ2-2; D is unresolved. Per the germline V gene, CDR1 is KGHSH and CDR2 is LQKENI. Trimming left V 1 base short and J 1 base short, with 13 bases between. This CDR3 has 17 amino acids.

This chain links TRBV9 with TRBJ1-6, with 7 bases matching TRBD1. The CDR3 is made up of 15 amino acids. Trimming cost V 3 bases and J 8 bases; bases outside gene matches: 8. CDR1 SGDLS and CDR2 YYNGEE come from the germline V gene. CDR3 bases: TGTGCCAGCAGCGGGGGACAGCTCGTGGATTCACCCCTCCACTTT. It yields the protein CASSGGQLVDSPLHF.

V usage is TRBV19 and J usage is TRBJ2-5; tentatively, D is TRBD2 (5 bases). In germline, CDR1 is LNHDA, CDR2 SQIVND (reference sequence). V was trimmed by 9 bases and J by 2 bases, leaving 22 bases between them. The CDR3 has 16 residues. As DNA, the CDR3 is TGTGCCAGCTCCGGCGTTAGTACGGGATCTCAAGAGACCCAGTACTTC. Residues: CASSGVSTGSQETQYF.

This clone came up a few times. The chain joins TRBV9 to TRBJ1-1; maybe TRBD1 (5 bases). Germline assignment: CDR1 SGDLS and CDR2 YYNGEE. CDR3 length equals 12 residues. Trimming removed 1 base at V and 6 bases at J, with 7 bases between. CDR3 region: CASSVPGAEAFF. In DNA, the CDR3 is TGTGCCAGCAGCGTACCGGGGGCTGAAGCTTTCTTT.

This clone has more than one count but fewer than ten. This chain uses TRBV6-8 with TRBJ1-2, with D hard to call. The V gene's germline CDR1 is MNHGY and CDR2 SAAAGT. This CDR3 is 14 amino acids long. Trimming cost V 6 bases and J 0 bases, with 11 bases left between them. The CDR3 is CASRTAPSNYGYTF. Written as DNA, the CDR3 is TGTGCCAGCAGGACGGCCCCGTCTAACTATGGCTACACCTTC.

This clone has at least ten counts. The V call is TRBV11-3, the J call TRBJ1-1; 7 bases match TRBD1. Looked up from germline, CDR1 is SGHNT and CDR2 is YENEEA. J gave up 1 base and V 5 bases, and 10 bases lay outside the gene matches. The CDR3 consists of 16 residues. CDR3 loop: CASSARTGWTNTEAFF. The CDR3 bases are TGTGCCAGCAGCGCCCGGACAGGTTGGACGAACACTGAAGCTTTCTTT.

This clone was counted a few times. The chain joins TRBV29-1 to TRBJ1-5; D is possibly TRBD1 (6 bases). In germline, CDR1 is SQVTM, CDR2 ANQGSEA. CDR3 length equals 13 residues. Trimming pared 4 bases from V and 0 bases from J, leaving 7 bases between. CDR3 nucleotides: TGCAGCGTTGTGGACAGTAGCAATCAGCCCCAGCATTTT. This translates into CSVVDSSNQPQHF.

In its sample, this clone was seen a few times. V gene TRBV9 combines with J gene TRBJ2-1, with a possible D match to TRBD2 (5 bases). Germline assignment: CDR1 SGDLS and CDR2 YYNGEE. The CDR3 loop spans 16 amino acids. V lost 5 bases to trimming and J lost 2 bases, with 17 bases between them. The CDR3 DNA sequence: TGTGCCAGCAGTGAAGAGGGTAGCTACCCCTACAATGAGCAGTTCTTC. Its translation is CASSEEGSYPYNEQFF.

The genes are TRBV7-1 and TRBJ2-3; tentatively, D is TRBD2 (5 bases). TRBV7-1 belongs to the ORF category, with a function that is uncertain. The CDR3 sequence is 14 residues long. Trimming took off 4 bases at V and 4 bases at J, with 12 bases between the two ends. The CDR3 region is CASSLTGGSDTQYF. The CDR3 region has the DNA TGTGCCAGCAGCTTAACTGGCGGGTCAGATACGCAGTATTTT.

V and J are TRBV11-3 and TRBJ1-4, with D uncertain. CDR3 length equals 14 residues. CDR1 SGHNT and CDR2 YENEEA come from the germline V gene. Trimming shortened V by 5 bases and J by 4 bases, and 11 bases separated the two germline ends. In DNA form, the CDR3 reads TGTGCCAGCAGCCCCGGAGATCTTAATGAAAAACTGTTTTTT. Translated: CASSPGDLNEKLFF.

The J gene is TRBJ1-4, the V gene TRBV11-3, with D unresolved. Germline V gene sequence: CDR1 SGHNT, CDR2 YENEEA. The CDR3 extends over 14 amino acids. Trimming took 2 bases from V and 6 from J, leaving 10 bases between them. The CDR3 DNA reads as TGTGCCAGCAGCTTACCAGGAAAATATGAAAAACTGTTTTTT. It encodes CASSLPGKYEKLFF.

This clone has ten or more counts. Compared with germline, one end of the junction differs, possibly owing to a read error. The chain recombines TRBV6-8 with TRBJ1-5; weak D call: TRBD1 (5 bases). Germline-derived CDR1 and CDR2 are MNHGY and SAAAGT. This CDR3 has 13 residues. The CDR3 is CAISVGVSQPQHF. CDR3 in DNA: TGTGCCATCAGTGTGGGGGTCTCCCAGCCCCAGCATTTT.

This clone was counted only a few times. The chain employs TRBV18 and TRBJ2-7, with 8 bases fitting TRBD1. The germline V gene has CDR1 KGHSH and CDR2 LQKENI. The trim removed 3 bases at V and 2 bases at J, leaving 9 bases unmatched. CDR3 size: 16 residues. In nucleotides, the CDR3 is TGTGCCAGCTCACCGGACAGGGATCGAGTCCCCTACGAGCAGTACTTC. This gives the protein CASSPDRDRVPYEQYF.

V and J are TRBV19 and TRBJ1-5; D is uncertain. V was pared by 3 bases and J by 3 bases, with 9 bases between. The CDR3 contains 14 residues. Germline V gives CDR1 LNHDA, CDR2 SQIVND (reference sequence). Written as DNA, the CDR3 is TGTGCCAGTAGTATCGTCGGCTTCAATCAGCCCCAGCATTTT. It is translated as CASSIVGFNQPQHF. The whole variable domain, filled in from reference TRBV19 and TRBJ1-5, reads DGGITQSPKYLFRKEGQNVTLSCEQNLNHDAMYWYRQDPGQGLRLIYYSQIVNDFQKGDIAEGYSVSREKKESFPLTVTSAQKNPTAFYLCASSIVGFNQPQHFGDGTRLSIL.

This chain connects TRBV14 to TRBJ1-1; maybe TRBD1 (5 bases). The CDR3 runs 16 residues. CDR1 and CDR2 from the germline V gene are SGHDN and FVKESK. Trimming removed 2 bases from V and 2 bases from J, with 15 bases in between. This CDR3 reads CASSQNRDGTNTEAFF. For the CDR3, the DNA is TGTGCCAGCAGCCAAAACCGGGACGGAACTAACACTGAAGCTTTCTTT.

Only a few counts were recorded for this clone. CDR3 sequence: CASSRIPGQGVDEQYF. DNA of the CDR3: TGCGCCAGCAGCCGAATACCGGGACAGGGGGTTGACGAGCAGTACTTC. The chain recombines TRBV4-1 with TRBJ2-7; 11 bases agree with TRBD1. This CDR3 is built from 16 residues. V was clipped by 4 bases and J by 5 bases; unmatched bases: 10. CDR1 is MGHRA and CDR2 is YSYEKL in the germline V gene.

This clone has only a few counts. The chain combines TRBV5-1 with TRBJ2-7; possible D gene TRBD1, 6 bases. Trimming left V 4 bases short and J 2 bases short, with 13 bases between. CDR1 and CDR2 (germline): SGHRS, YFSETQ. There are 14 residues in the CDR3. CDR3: CASSPPGDPYEQYF. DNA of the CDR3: TGCGCCAGCAGCCCCCCAGGGGACCCCTACGAGCAGTACTTC.

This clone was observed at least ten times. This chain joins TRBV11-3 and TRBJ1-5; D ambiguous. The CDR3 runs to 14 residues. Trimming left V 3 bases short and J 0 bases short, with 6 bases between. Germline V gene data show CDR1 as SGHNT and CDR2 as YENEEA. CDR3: CASSLSNSNQPQHF. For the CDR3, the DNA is TGTGCCAGCAGCTTGTCTAATAGCAATCAGCCCCAGCATTTT.